This is a list of T cell receptor beta chains from one sample in a study of blood T cell repertoires in COVID-19. TCRdb keeps only in-frame clones here, not all; method: immunoSEQ multiplex PCR. The top ten hold approximately 8.9% of the sample, which has some 170,000 clones, approximately 85% seen once. Input material: peripheral blood. The source is a woman aged 55-69 years with acute or convalescent COVID-19. Each CDR3 is given with its conserved first and last residue. A D gene is named only where the DNA matches it firmly. Some rows mark clone size as missing; the rest say once, few, many or name a class of expanded clone.

TGTGCCAGCAGTTACTCGTTGGGACATGGGGCAGATACGCAGTATTTT	CASSYSLGHGADTQYF	TRBV6-5	.	TRBJ2-3	.
TGTGCCACCACCCCAGGGGCCTCCTACAATGAGCAGTTCTTC	CATTPGASYNEQFF	TRBV24-1	.	TRBJ2-1	.
TGTGCCAGCAGGTTGGCGGGAGGAGACAATGAGCAGTTCTTC	CASRLAGGDNEQFF	TRBV2	.	TRBJ2-1	TRBD2
TGTGCCAGCTCACCAAGGACATCTCAAAACACTGAAGCTTTCTTT	CASSPRTSQNTEAFF	TRBV18	.	TRBJ1-1	.
TGTGCCAGCAGTTTATCCTTTTTCGCCTTCCCAAGTACGGGTGGGGCCAACGTCCTGACTTTC	CASSLSFFAFPSTGGANVLTF	TRBV27	.	TRBJ2-6	.
TGCGCCAGCAGCTTGGGGCAGGGGGTGATCGATGAGCAGTTCTTC	CASSLGQGVIDEQFF	TRBV5-1	.	TRBJ2-1	TRBD1
TGCGCCAGCAGCTGGGGGGACAGGGCGAGCTCCTATAATTCACCCCTCCACTTT	CASSWGDRASSYNSPLHF	TRBV5-1	.	TRBJ1-6	TRBD1
TGTGCCAGCAAACCTAGCGGGAATTATGGTGAGCAGTTCTTC	CASKPSGNYGEQFF	TRBV2	.	TRBJ2-1	TRBD2
TGCGCCAGCAGCTTGGGGGCAGGGGGCCATCCAGATACGCAGTATTTT	CASSLGAGGHPDTQYF	TRBV5-1	.	TRBJ2-3	TRBD1
TGTGCCAGCAGCTTGGGGGGCGGCCAAGAGACCCAGTACTTC	CASSLGGGQETQYF	TRBV5-4	.	TRBJ2-5	.
TGTGCCAGCAGCTTAGGGACTGTCCAAGAGACCCAGTACTTC	CASSLGTVQETQYF	TRBV7-2	few	TRBJ2-5	.
TGTGCCAGCAGCCAACAATCGGGACAGGCTACCTACGAGCAGTACTTC	CASSQQSGQATYEQYF	TRBV3-1/TRBV3-2	.	TRBJ2-7	TRBD1
TGTGCCAGCAGTTTGGTTAACCAGGGGCTTAGCAATCAGCCCCAGCATTTT	CASSLVNQGLSNQPQHF	TRBV28	.	TRBJ1-5	.
TGTGCCAGCAGCTTTTTTTCAGAAGCGGCTGAAGCTTTCTTT	CASSFFSEAAEAFF	TRBV7-2	.	TRBJ1-1	.
TGTGCCAGCAGCCAAGTGCGGGGGACTGAAGCTTTCTTT	CASSQVRGTEAFF	TRBV14	.	TRBJ1-1	.
TGTGCCAGCAGCCAAGAGGTTCGGGGTAACGGCTACACCTTC	CASSQEVRGNGYTF	TRBV3-1/TRBV3-2	once	TRBJ1-2	.
TGTGCCAGCAGTGGATCCACGGGACAGCTCCTTAGCAATCAGCCCCAGCATTTT	CASSGSTGQLLSNQPQHF	TRBV6-6	once	TRBJ1-5	TRBD1
TGTGCCAGCAGCCCGGGGACAGGGGCGAGGACTGAAGCTTTCTTT	CASSPGTGARTEAFF	TRBV7-2	.	TRBJ1-1	TRBD1
TGTGCCAGCAGCTTCGGGTCCGGGACAGGGGCGGTTGAGCAGTTCTTC	CASSFGSGTGAVEQFF	TRBV5-6	.	TRBJ2-1	TRBD1
TGCGCCAGCAGCACCGACGGGGGGTCGGGAGGGGAAGCTTTCTTT	CASSTDGGSGGEAFF	TRBV5-1	.	TRBJ1-1	.
TGTGCCAGCAGCCCTCGGACAGGGCGTTACGAGCAGTACTTC	CASSPRTGRYEQYF	TRBV7-2	.	TRBJ2-7	TRBD1
TGTGCCAGCAGCTCGGGAGGCCTGAACACAGATACGCAGTATTTT	CASSSGGLNTDTQYF	TRBV7-2	.	TRBJ2-3	TRBD2
TGTGCCAGTAGTATAGACAGCTACAATGAGCAGTTCTTC	CASSIDSYNEQFF	TRBV19	.	TRBJ2-1	.
TGTGCCAGCAGATCCGACTCGACAGGGTACTATGGCTACACCTTC	CASRSDSTGYYGYTF	TRBV6-5	many	TRBJ1-2	TRBD1
TGTGCCAGCAGTAAACCGGGACTACCTAAAGAGACCCAGTACTTC	CASSKPGLPKETQYF	TRBV6-5	.	TRBJ2-5	TRBD2